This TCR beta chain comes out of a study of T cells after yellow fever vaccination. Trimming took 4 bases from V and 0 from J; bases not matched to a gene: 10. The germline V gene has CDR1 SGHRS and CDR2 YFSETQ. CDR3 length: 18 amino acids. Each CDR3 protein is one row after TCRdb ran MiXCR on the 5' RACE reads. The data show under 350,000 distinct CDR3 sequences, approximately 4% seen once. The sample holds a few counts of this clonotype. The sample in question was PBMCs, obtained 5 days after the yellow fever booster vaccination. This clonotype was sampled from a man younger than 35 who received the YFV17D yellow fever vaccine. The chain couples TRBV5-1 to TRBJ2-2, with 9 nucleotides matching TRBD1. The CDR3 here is CASSPRDRVPTNTGELFF. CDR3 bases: TGCGCCAGCAGCCCACGGGACAGGGTCCCTACGAACACCGGGGAGCTGTTTTTT.